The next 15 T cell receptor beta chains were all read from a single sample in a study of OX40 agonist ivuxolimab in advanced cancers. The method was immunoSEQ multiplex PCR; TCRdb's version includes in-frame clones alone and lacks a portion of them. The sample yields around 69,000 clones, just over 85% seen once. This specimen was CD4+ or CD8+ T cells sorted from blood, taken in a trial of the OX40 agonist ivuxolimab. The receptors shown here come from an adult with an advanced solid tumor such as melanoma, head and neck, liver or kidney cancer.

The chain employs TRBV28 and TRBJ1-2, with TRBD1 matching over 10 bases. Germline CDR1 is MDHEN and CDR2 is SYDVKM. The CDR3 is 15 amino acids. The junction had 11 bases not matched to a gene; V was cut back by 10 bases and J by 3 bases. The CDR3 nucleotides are TGTGCCACCGCGTGGGACAGGGGCTTTGACTATGGCTACACCTTC. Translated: CATAWDRGFDYGYTF.

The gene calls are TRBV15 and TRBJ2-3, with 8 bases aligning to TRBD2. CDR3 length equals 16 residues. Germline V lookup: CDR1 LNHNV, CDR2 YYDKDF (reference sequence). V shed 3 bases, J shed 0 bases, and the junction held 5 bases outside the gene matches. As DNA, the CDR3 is TGTGCCACCAGCAGGCCGGGACTAGATAGCACAGATACGCAGTATTTT. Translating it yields CATSRPGLDSTDTQYF.

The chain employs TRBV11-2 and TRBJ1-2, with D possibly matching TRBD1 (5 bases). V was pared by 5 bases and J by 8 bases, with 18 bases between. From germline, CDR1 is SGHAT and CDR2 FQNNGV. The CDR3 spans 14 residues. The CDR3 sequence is CASSPGQGIGGYTF. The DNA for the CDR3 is TGTGCCAGCAGCCCGGGGCAGGGCATAGGAGGCTACACCTTC.

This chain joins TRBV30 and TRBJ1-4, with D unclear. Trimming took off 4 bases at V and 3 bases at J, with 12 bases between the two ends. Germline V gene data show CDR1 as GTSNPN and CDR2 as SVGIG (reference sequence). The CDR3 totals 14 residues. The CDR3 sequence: CAWKRSGSNEKLFF. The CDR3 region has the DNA TGTGCCTGGAAGAGGTCGGGTTCTAATGAAAAACTGTTTTTT.

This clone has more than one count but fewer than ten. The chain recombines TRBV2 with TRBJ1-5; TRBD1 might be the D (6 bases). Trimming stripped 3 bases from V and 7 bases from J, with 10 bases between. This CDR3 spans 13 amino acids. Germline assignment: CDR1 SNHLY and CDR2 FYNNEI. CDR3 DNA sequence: TGTGCCAGCAGTGACAGGGGCGAACAGCCCCAGCATTTT. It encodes CASSDRGEQPQHF.

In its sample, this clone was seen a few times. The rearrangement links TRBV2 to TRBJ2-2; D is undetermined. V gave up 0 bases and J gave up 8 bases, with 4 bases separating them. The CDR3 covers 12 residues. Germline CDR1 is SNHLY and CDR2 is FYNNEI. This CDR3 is CASSEARGELFF. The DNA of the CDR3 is TGTGCCAGCAGTGAAGCCCGAGGGGAGCTGTTTTTT.

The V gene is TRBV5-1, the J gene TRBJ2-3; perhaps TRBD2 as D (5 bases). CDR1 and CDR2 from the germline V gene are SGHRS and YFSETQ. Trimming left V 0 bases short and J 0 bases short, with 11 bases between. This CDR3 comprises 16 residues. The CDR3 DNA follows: TGCGCCAGCAGCTTGGGTGGCGGGTCTAGCACAGATACGCAGTATTTT. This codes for CASSLGGGSSTDTQYF.

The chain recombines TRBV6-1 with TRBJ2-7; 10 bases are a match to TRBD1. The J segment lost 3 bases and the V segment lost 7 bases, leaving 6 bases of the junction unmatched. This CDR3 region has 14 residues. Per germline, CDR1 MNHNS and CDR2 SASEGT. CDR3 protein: CASIQRTGGYEQYF. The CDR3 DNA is TGTGCCAGCATTCAGAGGACAGGGGGCTACGAGCAGTACTTC.

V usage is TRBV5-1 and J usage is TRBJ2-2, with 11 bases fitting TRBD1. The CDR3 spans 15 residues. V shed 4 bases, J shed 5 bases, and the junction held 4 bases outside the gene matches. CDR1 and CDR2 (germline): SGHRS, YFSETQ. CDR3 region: CASSAGQGVTGELFF. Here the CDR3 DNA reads TGCGCCAGCAGCGCGGGACAGGGGGTGACCGGGGAGCTGTTTTTT.

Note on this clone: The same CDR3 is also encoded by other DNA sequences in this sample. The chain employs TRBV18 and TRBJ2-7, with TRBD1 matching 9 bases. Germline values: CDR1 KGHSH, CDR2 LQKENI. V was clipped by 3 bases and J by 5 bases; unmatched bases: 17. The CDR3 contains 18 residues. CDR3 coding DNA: TGTGCCAGCTCACCGAGGGGGAGCCGCCCGGGACAGGGTAACGAGCAGTACTTC. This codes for CASSPRGSRPGQGNEQYF.

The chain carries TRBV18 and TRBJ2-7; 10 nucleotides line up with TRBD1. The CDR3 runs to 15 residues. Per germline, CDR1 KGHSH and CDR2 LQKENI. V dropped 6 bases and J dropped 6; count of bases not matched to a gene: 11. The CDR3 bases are TGTGCCAGCTCCCAGGACAGGGGGAAATCTGTCGAGCAGTACTTC. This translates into CASSQDRGKSVEQYF.

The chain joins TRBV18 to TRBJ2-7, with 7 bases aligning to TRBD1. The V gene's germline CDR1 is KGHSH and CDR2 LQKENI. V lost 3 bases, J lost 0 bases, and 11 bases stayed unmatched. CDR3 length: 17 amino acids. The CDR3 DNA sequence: TGTGCCAGCTCACCCCAACCTGGGACAGAGACCTCCTACGAGCAGTACTTC. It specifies CASSPQPGTETSYEQYF.

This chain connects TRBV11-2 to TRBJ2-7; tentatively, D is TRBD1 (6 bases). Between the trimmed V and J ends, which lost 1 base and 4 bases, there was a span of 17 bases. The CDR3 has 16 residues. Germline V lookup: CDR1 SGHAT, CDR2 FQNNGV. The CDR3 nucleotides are TGTGCCAGCAGCTTAGGTGGGGGCTCAACCTTTTACGAGCAGTACTTC. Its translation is CASSLGGGSTFYEQYF.

The CDR3 coding sequence is TGTGCCAGCAGCTTAGGATTGACGGGAAGAAAAGATACGCAGTATTTT. Amino acids: CASSLGLTGRKDTQYF. The rearrangement joins TRBV7-8 to TRBJ2-3; D is perhaps TRBD2 (5 bases). V was cut by 1 base and J by 5 bases, with 16 bases left in between. The CDR3 totals 16 residues. Germline CDR1 reads SGHVS; CDR2 reads FQNEAQ.

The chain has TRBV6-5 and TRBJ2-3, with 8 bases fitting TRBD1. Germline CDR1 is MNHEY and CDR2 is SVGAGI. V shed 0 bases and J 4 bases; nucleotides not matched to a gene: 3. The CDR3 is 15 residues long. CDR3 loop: CASSYSTGDPDTQYF. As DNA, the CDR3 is TGTGCCAGCAGTTACTCGACAGGGGATCCAGATACGCAGTATTTT.